This T cell receptor (beta chain) originates from a study of T cell responses to AZD1222 COVID-19 vaccine (dated by TCRdb to the early 2020s). Background for the entire study: A total of 233 trial participants underwent TCR sequencing, of whom 200 to 220 had received two doses of AZD1222 and roughly 26 had received two doses of the MenACWY control vaccine. Trial participants were enrolled by age into subgroups of 18-55, 56-69 and 70-plus years, and roughly 160, 29 and 62 TCR-sequenced participants, respectively, were included in these subgroups. Broader findings and caveats from the paper: Nearly half of unique spike-specific TCRs reportedly recognized epitopes outside regions mutated in the B.1.351 and B.1.1.7 variants. No day 14 peak-response samples were available, so repertoires were characterized only after the peak T cell response. Participants were mostly white British, with more females than males. The authors suggested clonal diversity may have been underestimated. CD4 TCRs associated with the vaccine covered the entire spike protein, and the dominant responses were in regions 160-218 and 743-854. Conclusions about previously exposed vaccinees are limited because only a handful of AZD1222 recipients were SARS-CoV-2 seropositive at baseline. After two AZD1222 doses, both the breadth and the depth of spike-specific TCRs were significantly higher than at day 0 and than in MenACWY recipients. In the small 56-69-year group, the increase in depth fell short of significance, most likely because of low power.

This sample's time point label indicates: about 28 days (+/-7) after the second vaccine dose. Because spike-specific TCR depth and breadth did not differ between the two schedules, AZD1222 recipients who got a second dose at roughly 4 weeks were pooled with those who got a second dose at roughly 12 weeks. The vaccinee samples were drawn from two UK trials, COV001 and COV002, one of which was a single-blind randomized controlled phase 2/3 trial testing AZD1222 (ChAdOx1 nCoV-19) in healthy adults. Trial participant PBMC samples were collected at day 0 and day 28 after the second dose for TCRbeta chain sequencing. Comment on this clone: Its specific antigen is unknown. Base quality data are lacking; no much larger clone is found one base away.

The CDR3 regions of human TCRbeta chains were subjected to immunosequencing. Regarding the original processing steps: Repertoire TCRs were matched against a reference library of SARS-CoV-2-specific TCRs generated with the MIRA antigen-specificity platform. Breadth was defined as the fraction of unique TCRs that were SARS-CoV-2-associated, and depth was defined as the fraction of total T cells that were SARS-CoV-2-associated. Using the MIRA data, each spike-specific TCR was assigned both to the spike region to which the TCR was reactive and to a CD4 or CD8 class. Log10-transformed breadth and depth values were compared by one-way ANOVA with Sidak's multiple comparisons tests. TCRdb re-hosts the immuneACCESS table, in-frame sequences only. Its copies lack some clones; in the studies checked, an unresolved V gene accounts for under half of them, and the cause for the rest is not known. D and trimming come from the DNA, and the V and J calls and clone size come from that table. This sample has about 35,000 clones in its table, and about nine tenths of those were observed once. Together, the top ten hold approximately 11% of the sample.

Source: peripheral blood, taken 28 days after the second AZD1222 dose. The source of this sequence is an adult who received the AZD1222 COVID-19 vaccine.

The DNA is TGTGCCACCGTATCCCTGGGACTAGCAATGGAGACCCAGTACTTC. This sequence encodes CATVSLGLAMETQYF. This sequence uses TRBV6-5 and TRBJ2-5; TRBD2 matches 9 bases in the middle. Sequences MNHEY (CDR1) and SVGAGI (CDR2) are obtained from the germline V gene. Taken from cysteine to phenylalanine, the CDR3 has 15 residues. CDR3 DNA only is kept here, 45 bases in frame from base 1. At the junction V is shortened by 10 bases and J by 5 bases; bases outside the gene matches: 14.